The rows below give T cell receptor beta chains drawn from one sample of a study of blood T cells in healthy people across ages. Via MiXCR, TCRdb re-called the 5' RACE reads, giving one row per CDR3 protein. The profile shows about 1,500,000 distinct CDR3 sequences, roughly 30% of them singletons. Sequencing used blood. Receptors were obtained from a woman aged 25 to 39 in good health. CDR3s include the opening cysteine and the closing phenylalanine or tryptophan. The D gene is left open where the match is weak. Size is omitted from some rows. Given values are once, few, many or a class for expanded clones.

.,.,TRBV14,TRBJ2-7,TGTGCCAGCAGCCAAGCTGCCAGCCCTTCTTTTCAGCAGTACTTC,CASSQAASPSFQQYF
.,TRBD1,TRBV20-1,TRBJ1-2,TGCAGTGCTCGACAGGGGGGCCGCGGCTACACCTTC,CSARQGGRGYTF
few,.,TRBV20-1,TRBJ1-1,TGCAGTGCTAGAGATCTTGTGGGGGAAGCTGAAGCTTTCTTT,CSARDLVGEAEAFF
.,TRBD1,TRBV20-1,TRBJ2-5,TGCAGTGCTAGAGATCCCCGGACAGGGAAAGAGACCCAGTACTTC,CSARDPRTGKETQYF
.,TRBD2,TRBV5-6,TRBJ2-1,TGTGCCAGCAGCTACCGGACTAGCGGGGGGCCAACCTACAATGAGCAGTTCTTC,CASSYRTSGGPTYNEQFF
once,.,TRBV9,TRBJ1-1,TGTGCCAGCAGCCCGGGGGCCCGCGGGGCGAACACTGAAGCTTTCTTT,CASSPGARGANTEAFF
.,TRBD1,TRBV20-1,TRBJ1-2,TGCAGTTCTCGGGACAGCCCTAACTATGGCTACACCTTC,CSSRDSPNYGYTF
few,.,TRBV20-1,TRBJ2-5,TGCAGTGCTCCCGGGGACTTGAAAAAGACCCAGTACTTC,CSAPGDLKKTQYF
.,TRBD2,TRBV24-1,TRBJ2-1,TGTGCCACCAGTGATAGCGGGAGGTCTCAGAGTGAGCAGTTCTTC,CATSDSGRSQSEQFF
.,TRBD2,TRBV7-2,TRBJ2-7,TGTGCCAGCAGCTTACCTAGCGGGAACCGCGAGCAGTACTTC,CASSLPSGNREQYF
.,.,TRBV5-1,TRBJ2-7,TGCGCCAGCAGCTTGGTAGCAGGGAGGTATTACGAGCAGTACTTC,CASSLVAGRYYEQYF
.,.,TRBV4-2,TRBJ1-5,TGTGCCAGCAGCCAAGATGGGACGGCGAATCAGCCCCAGCATTTT,CASSQDGTANQPQHF
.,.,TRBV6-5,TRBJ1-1,TGTGCCAGCAGGCGGGGGGGACACACTGAAGCTTTCTTT,CASRRGGHTEAFF
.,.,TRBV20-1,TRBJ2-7,TGCAGTGCTAAGAGCCCGGGACTCTCCTCATCCTACGAGCAGTACTTC,CSAKSPGLSSSYEQYF
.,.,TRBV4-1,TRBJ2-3,TGCGCCAGCAGCCAAGAGGGGGCCGCGGGGACACTTCATTATTATACGCAGTATTTT,CASSQEGAAGTLHYYTQYF
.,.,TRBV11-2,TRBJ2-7,TGTGCCAGCAGCTACGGGACATTCAGAGACGAGCAGTACTTC,CASSYGTFRDEQYF
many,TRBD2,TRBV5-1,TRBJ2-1,TGCGCCAGCTCGCCCAAACTAGCGGCGCTTAATGAGCAGTTCTTC,CASSPKLAALNEQFF
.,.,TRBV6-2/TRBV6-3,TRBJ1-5,TGTGCCAGCAGTTACACGGAGCAGCCCCAGCATTTT,CASSYTEQPQHF
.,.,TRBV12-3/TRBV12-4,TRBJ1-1,TGTGCCAGCAGTCTTAGGGGTTACAACACTGAAGCTTTCTTT,CASSLRGYNTEAFF
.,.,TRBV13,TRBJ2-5,TGTGCCAGCAGCTTCGTTGGGGGAATCGGGGGAAAAGGAGAGACCCAGTACTTC,CASSFVGGIGGKGETQYF
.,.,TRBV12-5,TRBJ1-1,TGTGCTAGTGGTTTAAATTCGGGGCTTGACACTGAAGCTTTCTTT,CASGLNSGLDTEAFF
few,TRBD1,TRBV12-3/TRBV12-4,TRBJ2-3,TGTGCCAGCAGTTTGGGACAGGGATCGATCGATACGCAGTATTTT,CASSLGQGSIDTQYF
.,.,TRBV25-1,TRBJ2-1,TGTGCCAGCAGTGAAGGTGTCAGGGATGAGCAGTTCTTC,CASSEGVRDEQFF
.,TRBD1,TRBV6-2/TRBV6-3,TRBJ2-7,TGTGCCAGCAGTAACCCCCGGGACAGGGGGTTCGAGCAGTACTTC,CASSNPRDRGFEQYF
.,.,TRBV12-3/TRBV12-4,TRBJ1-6,TGTGCCAGCAGCCGACCCATGAGCTCCTATAATTCACCCCTCCACTTT,CASSRPMSSYNSPLHF
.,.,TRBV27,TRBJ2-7,TGTGCCAGCAGTTTCGTGGCGAGCTCCTACGAGCAGTACTTC,CASSFVASSYEQYF